This TCR beta chain came from a study of blood T cell repertoires in COVID-19. Study-level information: Material from acute and convalescent COVID-19 was sourced from the United States, Italy and Spain. In each case, the material was cDNA or gDNA derived from T cells, B-cell-depleted T cells, or PBMCs.

CDR1 is LNHDA, CDR2 SQIVND, per germline (reference sequence). The CDR3 has 14 amino acids. V lost 6 bases, J lost 3 bases, and 5 bases stayed unmatched. Some clones are missing from TCRdb's copy, which holds only in-frame ones; the method was immunoSEQ multiplex PCR. Of some 250,000 clones listed, roughly 88% are singletons. This TCR was recovered from a man aged 40-49 years with acute or convalescent COVID-19. Specimen: peripheral blood. The chain uses TRBV19 and TRBJ2-1; 7 bases match TRBD2. The DNA for the CDR3 is TGTGCCAGTAGGCACCGGACTAGCTACAATGAGCAGTTCTTC. Protein product: CASRHRTSYNEQFF.